This TCR beta chain was identified during a study of a mutant IDH1 vaccine in newly diagnosed glioma. Looking at the study overall: Patients got radiotherapy, temozolomide, or both beforehand, and most got both.

Clones were read by immunoSEQ multiplex PCR, and TCRdb kept only the in-frame ones, dropping some. The data contain approximately 60,000 clones, around 86% of them seen just once; the ten biggest clones take up approximately 3.2%. The germline gives CDR1 MNHEY, CDR2 SMNVEV (reference sequence). CDR3 length: 14 residues. Comments on this clone: No antigen is known for it. One junction end does not reproduce the germline sequence, and a read error may be involved.

Time point here: week 47, end of study. The study gave 300 ug of mutant IDH1 20-mer peptide per vaccine dose, with topical imiquimod. The rearrangement uses TRBV27 and TRBJ2-2; D gene unclear. The receptor's source is a woman in her 50s with glioma. The sequenced sample was PBMCs, obtained from a glioma patient whose treatment included an IDH1 peptide vaccine. CDR3 residues: CTSPAPTNTGELFF. The CDR3 DNA reads TGTACCAGCCCAGCCCCCACGAACACCGGGGAGCTGTTTTTT.